This TCR beta chain was sequenced during a study of shared clonotypes between healthy human individuals. CDR3 length: 14 amino acids. V was cut by 3 bases and J by 6 bases, with 15 bases left in between. Germline V gene data show CDR1 as MGHRA and CDR2 as YSYEKL. Findings and limits, study-wide: A handful of donors had around 5% of their naive CD4 clonotypes in common. Clonotype sharing among the donors was expected to vary with sequencing depth.

Positive CCR7 selection of CD45RO-negative cells yielded the naive CD8 cells, and terminally differentiated effector memory CD45RA+ cells were excluded. Comments on this clone: Its target is not known.

Splitting of each subset's genomic DNA was done evenly across several immunoSEQ plates. Replicate sorted-subset PCRs were loaded with around 200 ng DNA, about 30,000 T cell genomes. Clones were read by immunoSEQ multiplex PCR, and TCRdb kept only the in-frame ones, dropping some. This table holds about 580,000 clones, about 98% found once. The sample consisted of naive CD8+ T cells sorted from blood. The receptor was isolated from a man in his thirties or forties in good health. The chain uses TRBV4-1 and TRBJ2-7; tentative D call: TRBD1 (5 bases). CDR3 coding DNA: TGCGCCAGCAGCCAGGCTCAGGGTTTCGGCGAGCAGTACTTC. Protein sequence: CASSQAQGFGEQYF.